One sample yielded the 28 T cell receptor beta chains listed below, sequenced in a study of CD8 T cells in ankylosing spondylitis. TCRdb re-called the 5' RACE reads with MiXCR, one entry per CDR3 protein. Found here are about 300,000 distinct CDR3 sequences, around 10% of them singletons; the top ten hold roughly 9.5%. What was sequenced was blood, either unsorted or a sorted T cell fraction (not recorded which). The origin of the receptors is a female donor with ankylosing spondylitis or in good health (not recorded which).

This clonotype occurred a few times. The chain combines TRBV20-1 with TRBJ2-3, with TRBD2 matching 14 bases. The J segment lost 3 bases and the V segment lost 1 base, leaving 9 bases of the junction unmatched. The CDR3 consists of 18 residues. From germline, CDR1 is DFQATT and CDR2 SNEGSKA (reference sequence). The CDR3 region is CSARGAGLAGGVTDTQYF. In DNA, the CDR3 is TGCAGTGCTAGAGGCGCCGGACTAGCGGGGGGCGTAACAGATACGCAGTATTTT.

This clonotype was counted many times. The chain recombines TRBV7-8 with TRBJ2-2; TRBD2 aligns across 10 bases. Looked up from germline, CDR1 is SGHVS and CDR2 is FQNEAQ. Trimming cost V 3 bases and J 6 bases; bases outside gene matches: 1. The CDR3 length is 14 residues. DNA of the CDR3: TGTGCCAGCAGCTTCGGGACTAGCGCCGGGGAGCTGTTTTTT. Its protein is CASSFGTSAGELFF.

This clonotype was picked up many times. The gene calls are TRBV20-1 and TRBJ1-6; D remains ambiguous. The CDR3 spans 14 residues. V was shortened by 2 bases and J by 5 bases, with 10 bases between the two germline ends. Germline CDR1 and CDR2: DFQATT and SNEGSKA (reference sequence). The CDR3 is CSARWQSDNSPLHF. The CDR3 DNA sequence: TGCAGTGCTAGATGGCAGTCCGATAATTCACCCCTCCACTTT.

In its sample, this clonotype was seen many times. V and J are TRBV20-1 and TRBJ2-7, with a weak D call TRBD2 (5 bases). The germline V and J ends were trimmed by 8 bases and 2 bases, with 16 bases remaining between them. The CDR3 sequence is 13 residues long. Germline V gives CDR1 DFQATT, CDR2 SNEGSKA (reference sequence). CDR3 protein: CSTLEDATYEQYF. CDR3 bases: TGCAGTACACTGGAGGACGCAACCTACGAGCAGTACTTC.

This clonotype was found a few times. CDR3 amino acids: CASSFSLAGKVQYF. The DNA of the CDR3 is TGTGCCAGCAGTTTCAGCCTAGCGGGAAAGGTCCAGTACTTC. V usage is TRBV28 and J usage is TRBJ2-5; 9 nucleotides match TRBD2. There are 14 residues in the CDR3. Trimming cost V 3 bases and J 10 bases; bases outside gene matches: 9. Per the germline V gene, CDR1 is MDHEN and CDR2 is SYDVKM.

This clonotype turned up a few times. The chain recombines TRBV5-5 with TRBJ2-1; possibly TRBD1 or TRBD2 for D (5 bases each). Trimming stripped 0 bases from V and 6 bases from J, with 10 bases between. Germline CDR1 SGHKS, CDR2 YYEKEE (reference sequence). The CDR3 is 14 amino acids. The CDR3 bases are TGTGCCAGCAGCTTGGGGGGGACCCTCAATGAGCAGTTCTTC. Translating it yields CASSLGGTLNEQFF.

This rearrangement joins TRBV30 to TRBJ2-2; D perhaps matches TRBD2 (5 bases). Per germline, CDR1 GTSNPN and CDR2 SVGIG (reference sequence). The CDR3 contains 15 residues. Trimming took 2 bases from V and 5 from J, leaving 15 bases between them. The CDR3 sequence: CAWSQQRMRTGELFF. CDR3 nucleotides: TGTGCCTGGAGTCAGCAGCGGATGAGGACCGGGGAGCTGTTTTTT. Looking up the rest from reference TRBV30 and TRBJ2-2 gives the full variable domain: SQTIHQWPATLVQPVGSPLSLECTVEGTSNPNLYWYRQAAGRGLQLLFYSVGIGQISSEVPQNLSASRPQDRQFILSSKKLLLSDSGFYLCAWSQQRMRTGELFFGEGSRLTVL.

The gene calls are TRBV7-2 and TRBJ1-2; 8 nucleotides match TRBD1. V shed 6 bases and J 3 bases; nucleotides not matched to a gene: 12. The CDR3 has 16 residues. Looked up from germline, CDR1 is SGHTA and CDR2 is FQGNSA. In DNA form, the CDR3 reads TGTGCCAGCAGTTGGACAGGGAGACTCCGTGACTATGGCTACACCTTC. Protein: CASSWTGRLRDYGYTF.

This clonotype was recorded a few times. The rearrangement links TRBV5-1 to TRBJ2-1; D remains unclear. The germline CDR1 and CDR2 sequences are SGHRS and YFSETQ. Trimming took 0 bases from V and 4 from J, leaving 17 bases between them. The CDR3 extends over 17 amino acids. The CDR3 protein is CASSLAGGYSGYNEQFF. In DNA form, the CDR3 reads TGCGCCAGCAGCTTGGCCGGTGGCTATTCGGGTTACAATGAGCAGTTCTTC.

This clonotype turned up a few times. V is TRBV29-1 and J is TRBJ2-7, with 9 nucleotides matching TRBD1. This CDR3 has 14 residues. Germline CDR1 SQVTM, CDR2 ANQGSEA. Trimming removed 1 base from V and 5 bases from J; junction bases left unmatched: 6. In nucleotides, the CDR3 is TGCAGCGTTGAAGGGACAGGGGCGCGTGACGAGCAGTACTTC. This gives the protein CSVEGTGARDEQYF.

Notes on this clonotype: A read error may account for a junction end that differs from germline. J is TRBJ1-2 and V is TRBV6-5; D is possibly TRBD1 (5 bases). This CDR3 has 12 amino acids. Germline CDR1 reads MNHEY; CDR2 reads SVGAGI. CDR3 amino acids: CASRGVNYGYPF. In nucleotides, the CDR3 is TGTGCCAGCAGAGGGGTCAACTATGGCTACCCCTTC.

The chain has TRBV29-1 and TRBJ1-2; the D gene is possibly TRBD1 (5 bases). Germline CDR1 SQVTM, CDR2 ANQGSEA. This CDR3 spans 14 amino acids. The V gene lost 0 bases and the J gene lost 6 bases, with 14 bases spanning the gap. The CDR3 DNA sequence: TGCAGCGTTGAAGATGCAGGGTCCCCAAATGGCTACACCTTC. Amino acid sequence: CSVEDAGSPNGYTF.

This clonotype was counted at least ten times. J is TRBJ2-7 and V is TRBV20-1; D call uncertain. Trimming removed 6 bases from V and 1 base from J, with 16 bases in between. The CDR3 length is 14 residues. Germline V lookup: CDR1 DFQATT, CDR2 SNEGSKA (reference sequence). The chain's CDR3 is CSASRAGPSYEQYF. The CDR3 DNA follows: TGCAGTGCAAGTCGAGCAGGCCCTTCCTACGAGCAGTACTTC.

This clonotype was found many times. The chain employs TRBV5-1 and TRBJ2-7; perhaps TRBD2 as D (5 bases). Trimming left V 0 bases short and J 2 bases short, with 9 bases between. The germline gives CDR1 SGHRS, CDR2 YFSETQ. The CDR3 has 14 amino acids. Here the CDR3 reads CASSLVAAAYEQYF. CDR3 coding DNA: TGCGCCAGCAGCTTGGTCGCAGCGGCCTACGAGCAGTACTTC.

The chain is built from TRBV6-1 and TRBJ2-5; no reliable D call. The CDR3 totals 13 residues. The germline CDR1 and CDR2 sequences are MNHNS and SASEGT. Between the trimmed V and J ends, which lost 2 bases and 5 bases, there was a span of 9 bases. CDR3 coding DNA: TGTGCCAGCAGTGAACTCGGCCGCGAGACCCAGTACTTC. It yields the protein CASSELGRETQYF.

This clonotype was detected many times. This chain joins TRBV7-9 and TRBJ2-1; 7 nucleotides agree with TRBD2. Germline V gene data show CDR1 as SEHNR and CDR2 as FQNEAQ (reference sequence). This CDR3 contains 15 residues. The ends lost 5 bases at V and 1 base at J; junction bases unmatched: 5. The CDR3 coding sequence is TGTGCCAGCAGCCTCCTAGCGGATTCCTACAATGAGCAGTTCTTC. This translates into CASSLLADSYNEQFF.

Written as DNA, the CDR3 is TGTGCCAGCAGCCAAGGGGGAAGCGGGTCTGGAGATACGCAGTATTTT. Amino acid sequence: CASSQGGSGSGDTQYF. This chain joins TRBV4-2 and TRBJ2-3, with D possibly being TRBD2 (6 bases). The germline gives CDR1 LGHNA, CDR2 YNFKEQ. This CDR3 region has 16 residues. V was clipped by 1 base and J by 5 bases, with 16 bases between them.

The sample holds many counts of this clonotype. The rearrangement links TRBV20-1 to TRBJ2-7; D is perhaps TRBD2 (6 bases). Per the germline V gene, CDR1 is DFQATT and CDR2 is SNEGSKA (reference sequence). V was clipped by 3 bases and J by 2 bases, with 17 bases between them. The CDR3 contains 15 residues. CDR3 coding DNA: TGCAGTGCTAGGGAAGGGACTGATCCGCCCTACGAGCAGTACTTC. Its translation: CSAREGTDPPYEQYF.

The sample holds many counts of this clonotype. In nucleotides, the CDR3 is TGCAGTGCTAGAGATCAGAGCCGGGGGAACACTGAAGCTTTCTTT. It is translated as CSARDQSRGNTEAFF. The J gene is TRBJ1-1, the V gene TRBV20-1; D gene uncertain. Trimming took 0 bases from V and 1 from J, leaving 12 bases between them. CDR1 is DFQATT and CDR2 is SNEGSKA in the germline V gene (reference sequence). The CDR3 covers 15 residues.

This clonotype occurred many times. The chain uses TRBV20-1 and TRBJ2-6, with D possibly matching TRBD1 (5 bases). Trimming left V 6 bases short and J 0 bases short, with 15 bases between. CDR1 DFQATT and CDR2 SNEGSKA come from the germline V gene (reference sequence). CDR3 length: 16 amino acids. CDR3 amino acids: CSAKTVSFSGANVLTF. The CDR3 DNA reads TGCAGTGCAAAGACAGTCAGCTTCTCTGGGGCCAACGTCCTGACTTTC.

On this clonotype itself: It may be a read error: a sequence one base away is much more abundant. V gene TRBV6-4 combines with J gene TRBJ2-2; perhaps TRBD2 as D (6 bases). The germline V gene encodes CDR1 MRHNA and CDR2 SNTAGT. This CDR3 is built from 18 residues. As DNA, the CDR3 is TGTACCAGCAGACAAAGAACCCTAGCGTACGGGAACACCGGGGAGCTGTTTTTT. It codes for CTSRQRTLAYGNTGELFF.

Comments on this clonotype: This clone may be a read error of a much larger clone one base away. The CDR3 DNA is TGTGCCAACAGCACAAGACAGGGCGGCTACGAGCAGTACTTC. This gives the protein CANSTRQGGYEQYF. V usage is TRBV7-2 and J usage is TRBJ2-7, with 7 positions matching TRBD1. This CDR3 is 14 amino acids long. Germline V gene sequence: CDR1 SGHTA, CDR2 FQGNSA.

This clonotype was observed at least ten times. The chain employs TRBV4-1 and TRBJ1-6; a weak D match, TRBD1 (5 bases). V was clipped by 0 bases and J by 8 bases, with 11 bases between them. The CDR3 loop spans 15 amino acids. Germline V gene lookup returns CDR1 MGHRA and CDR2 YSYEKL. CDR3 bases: TGCGCCAGCAGCCAAGAACCAGGGTGGGATTCACCCCTCCACTTT. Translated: CASSQEPGWDSPLHF.

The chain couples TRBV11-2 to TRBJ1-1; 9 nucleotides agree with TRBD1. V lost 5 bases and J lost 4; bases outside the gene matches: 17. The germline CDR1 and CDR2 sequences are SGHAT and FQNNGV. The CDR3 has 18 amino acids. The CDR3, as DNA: TGTGCCAGCAGCGACCGGCGGCGCGGGACAGGGAGATTCACTGAAGCTTTCTTT. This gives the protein CASSDRRRGTGRFTEAFF.

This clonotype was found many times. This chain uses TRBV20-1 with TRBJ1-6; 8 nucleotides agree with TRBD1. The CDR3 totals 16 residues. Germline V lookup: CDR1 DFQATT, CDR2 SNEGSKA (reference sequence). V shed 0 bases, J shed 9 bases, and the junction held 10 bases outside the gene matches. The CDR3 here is CSARDPWQGAGSPLHF. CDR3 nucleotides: TGCAGTGCTAGAGATCCATGGCAGGGGGCAGGTTCACCCCTCCACTTT.

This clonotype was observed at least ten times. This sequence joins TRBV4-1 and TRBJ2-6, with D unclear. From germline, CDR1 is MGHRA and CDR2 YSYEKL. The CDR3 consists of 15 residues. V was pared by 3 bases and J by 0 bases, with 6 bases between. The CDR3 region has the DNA TGCGCCAGCAGCCAGAGGATCTCTGGGGCCAACGTCCTGACTTTC. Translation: CASSQRISGANVLTF.

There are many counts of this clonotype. In DNA form, the CDR3 reads TGTGCCAGCACCGATAAGCGGAACACCGGGGAGCTGTTTTTT. Residues: CASTDKRNTGELFF. The V call is TRBV2, the J call TRBJ2-2, with D hard to call. This CDR3 has 14 amino acids. V lost 7 bases and J lost 1, with 10 bases in between. Looked up from germline, CDR1 is SNHLY and CDR2 is FYNNEI.

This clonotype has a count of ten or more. The CDR3: CASSRTGGANYGYTF. The CDR3 DNA sequence: TGTGCCAGCAGCCGTACAGGGGGCGCGAACTATGGCTACACCTTC. The chain combines TRBV12-3 or TRBV12-4 with TRBJ1-2, with TRBD1 matching over 9 bases. Trimming cost V 6 bases and J 2 bases; bases outside gene matches: 7. The length of the CDR3 is 15 residues.